Detailed here is one T cell receptor (beta chain). The data originate from a study of cytomegalovirus exposure and HLA in healthy donors. The length of the CDR3 is 16 residues. Trimming removed 3 bases from V and 4 bases from J; junction bases left unmatched: 11. Germline V gene data show CDR1 as MNHEY and CDR2 as SVGAGI. This PCR relied on a set of 60 Vbeta primers and 13 Jbeta primers. Method: immunoSEQ multiplex PCR; TCRdb's copy keeps in-frame clones and lacks some. Of some 180,000 clones listed, roughly 80% were seen once; the top ten hold around 1.7%. This sequence originates from a woman aged 18-29 years in good health and CMV-seronegative. The material sequenced was PBMCs. V is TRBV6-5 and J is TRBJ1-1, with 7 bases aligning to TRBD1. CDR3 DNA: TGTGCCAGCAGTTATCAGGGAGCAGGGGGAGGCACTGAAGCTTTCTTT. As protein: CASSYQGAGGGTEAFF.